This TCR beta chain is drawn from a study of T cell repertoires in cytomegalovirus infection. Study-wide background: It was the public TCR beta signatures that indicated both CMV infection and matching HLA type. Study-wide points: In two of eight donors, the top clonotype was HLA-C-restricted CMV-specific. Frequencies of public TCR beta families were cumulated, and this identified carriers of CMV plus the relevant HLA.

Deletions cut 2 bases from V and 7 bases from J, with 11 bases between. Germline lookup yields CDR1 SGHDN and CDR2 FVKESK. CDR3 size: 13 residues. TCRdb fed the reads into MiXCR, producing one record per CDR3 protein. This table holds around 450,000 distinct CDR3 sequences, 31% found once. This clonotype has more than one count but fewer than ten. Antigen: not known. The chain uses TRBV14 and TRBJ1-2; perhaps TRBD1 as D (5 bases). The origin of this receptor is a human donor in good health (CMV status not recorded). Some clones in this sample may be carry-over from other donors' samples. Sample: PBMCs. The CDR3 DNA reads as TGTGCCAGCAGCCAACAGGGAGTAGCTGGCTACACCTTC. Encoded protein: CASSQQGVAGYTF.